The table lists the clone carrying this T cell receptor (beta chain) with a count of one. This record comes from a study of T cell responses to AZD1222 COVID-19 vaccine. From germline, CDR1 is GTSNPN and CDR2 SVGIG (reference sequence). With 1 base removed from V and 9 bases from J, the gap between germline ends came to 13 bases. The CDR3 sequence is 13 residues long. Profiling relied on immunoSEQ multiplex PCR, and the TCRdb table lists in-frame clones only, not all of them. The repertoire holds 80,000 to 95,000 clones, with roughly 88% as singletons. The specimen was peripheral blood, collected on day 0 of MenACWY control vaccination. The sequence came from an adult in good health. J is TRBJ1-3 and V is TRBV30; D is perhaps TRBD1 (5 bases). Written as DNA, the CDR3 is TGTGCCTGGAGTGAGGTCCTTAGGGGCACCATATATTTT. It codes for CAWSEVLRGTIYF.